What follows are 29 T cell receptor beta chains derived from one specimen sequenced in a study of T cell responses to AZD1222 COVID-19 vaccine. TCRdb's copy holds only in-frame clones and misses some; the assay was immunoSEQ multiplex PCR. The data contain some 99,000 clones, roughly 87% of them seen just once; the ten biggest clones take up over 4%. This material consisted of peripheral blood, taken on day 0 of AZD1222 vaccination. The receptors originated from an adult in good health.

The genes are TRBV4-2 and TRBJ1-1; 7 bases match TRBD1. Germline CDR1 is LGHNA and CDR2 is YNFKEQ. V shed 3 bases and J 4 bases; nucleotides not matched to a gene: 17. There are 18 residues in the CDR3. The CDR3 sequence is CASSHGRRPRGLPTEAFF. The CDR3 DNA is TGTGCCAGCAGCCATGGGCGAAGGCCAAGGGGGCTCCCCACTGAAGCTTTCTTT.

This CDR3 reads CASRERDRSNQPQHF. For the CDR3, the DNA is TGTGCCAGTAGGGAAAGGGACAGGAGCAATCAGCCCCAGCATTTT. V usage is TRBV19 and J usage is TRBJ1-5; 8 bases are shared with TRBD1. The CDR3 covers 15 residues. CDR1 is LNHDA, CDR2 SQIVND, per germline (reference sequence). The V gene end was trimmed by 6 bases and the J gene end by 1 base; junction bases not matched to a gene: 5.

The count of this clone is one. This rearrangement joins TRBV2 to TRBJ2-3; possible D gene TRBD1, 6 bases. The CDR3 is 15 amino acids. CDR1 and CDR2 (germline): SNHLY, FYNNEI. V was clipped by 2 bases and J by 1 base, with 10 bases between them. The CDR3 DNA follows: TGTGCCAGCAGTGAATCGGCAGGGGGCACAGATACGCAGTATTTT. Its protein product is CASSESAGGTDTQYF.

This chain joins TRBV30 and TRBJ1-2; TRBD1 matches 8 bases. The length of the CDR3 is 12 residues. V gave up 6 bases and J gave up 8 bases; unmatched junction bases: 8. Germline CDR1 GTSNPN, CDR2 SVGIG (reference sequence). The CDR3 region is CACRTGGLGYTF. For the CDR3, the DNA is TGTGCCTGCCGAACAGGGGGTCTAGGCTACACCTTC.

J is TRBJ2-5 and V is TRBV6-2 or TRBV6-3; D uncertain. Trimming left V 1 base short and J 4 bases short, with 7 bases between. CDR3 length: 13 amino acids. The germline gives CDR1 MNHEY, CDR2 SVGEGT. The CDR3 sequence is CASSYLFGETQYF. For the CDR3, the DNA is TGTGCCAGCAGTTACTTATTCGGAGAGACCCAGTACTTC.

Worth noting for this clone: A junction end diverges from the germline sequence, so it may reflect a read error. The J gene is TRBJ2-5, the V gene TRBV7-7; perhaps TRBD2 as D (6 bases). This CDR3 contains 17 residues. Germline V gene sequence: CDR1 SSHAT, CDR2 FNYEAQ (reference sequence). The CDR3 nucleotides are TGTGCTAGCAGCTTAGCAGCAGTCGGGAGCCTACAAGAGACCCAGTACTTC. Encoded protein: CASSLAAVGSLQETQYF.

V is TRBV28 and J is TRBJ2-7; 7 bases are a match to TRBD1. Trimming at V came to 5 bases and at J to 3 bases, leaving 10 bases not matched to a gene. Germline-derived CDR1 and CDR2 are MDHEN and SYDVKM. This CDR3 contains 15 residues. The CDR3, as DNA: TGTGCCAGCAGTACAACAGGGGAGTTGGGCTACGAGCAGTACTTC. This translates into CASSTTGELGYEQYF.

The J gene is TRBJ1-1, the V gene TRBV2; D possibly corresponds to TRBD1 (6 bases). The V end lost 6 bases, the J end lost 1 base, and 9 bases lay between the germline ends. Germline CDR1 and CDR2: SNHLY and FYNNEI. This CDR3 contains 13 residues. This CDR3 reads CASRQGKNTEAFF. DNA for the CDR3: TGTGCCAGCAGGCAGGGGAAGAACACTGAAGCTTTCTTT. Full variable domain (missing parts from reference TRBV2 and TRBJ1-1): EPEVTQTPSHQVTQMGQEVILRCVPISNHLYFYWYRQILGQKVEFLVSFYNNEISEKSEIFDDQFSVERPDGSNFTLKIRSTKLEDSAMYFCASRQGKNTEAFFGQGTRLTVV.

This sequence joins TRBV28 and TRBJ1-5; D gene uncertain. The CDR3 spans 13 residues. Trimming removed 3 bases from V and 5 bases from J, with 8 bases in between. CDR1 is MDHEN and CDR2 is SYDVKM in the germline V gene. CDR3 DNA sequence: TGTGCCAGCAGTTTTCCGGGGTATCAGCCCCAGCATTTT. Its protein is CASSFPGYQPQHF.

This clone has a single count. The chain is built from TRBV7-3 and TRBJ1-1; D gene unclear. Germline CDR1 SGHTA, CDR2 FQGTGA. CDR3 length: 16 residues. Trimming cost V 4 bases and J 0 bases, with 15 bases left between them. CDR3 coding DNA: TGTGCCAGCAGCTCGCTCGTTGGAGGGCTGAACACTGAAGCTTTCTTT. Translating it yields CASSSLVGGLNTEAFF.

In this sample, this clone turned up a few times. The chain is built from TRBV3-1 (or the pseudogene TRBV3-2) and TRBJ2-2; D call uncertain. V was trimmed by 3 bases and J by 5 bases, leaving 4 bases between them. Per the germline V gene, CDR1 is LGHDT and CDR2 is YNNKEL (reference sequence). The CDR3 totals 12 residues. CDR3 in amino acids: CASSHVTGELFF. In DNA form, the CDR3 reads TGTGCCAGCAGCCACGTTACCGGGGAGCTGTTTTTT.

V is TRBV4-3 and J is TRBJ2-3; D not certain. The V end was cut by 1 base, the J end by 5 bases, with 7 bases between. Germline lookup yields CDR1 LGHNA and CDR2 YSLEER. This CDR3 has 13 residues. The CDR3 nucleotides read TGCGCCAGCAGCCAAGCCTGGGGAGATACGCAGTATTTT. This codes for CASSQAWGDTQYF.

This clone was seen a single time. The chain is built from TRBV6-6 and TRBJ2-1; D ambiguous. V was shortened by 6 bases and J by 6 bases, with 12 bases between the two germline ends. The CDR3 is 13 amino acids. Germline CDR1 MNHNY, CDR2 SVGAGI (reference sequence). The CDR3: CASSPSEVNEQFF. In DNA, the CDR3 is TGTGCCAGCAGCCCCAGCGAGGTCAATGAGCAGTTCTTC.

A single count supports this clone. This rearrangement joins TRBV6-5 to TRBJ1-6; D is unclear. The germline gives CDR1 MNHEY, CDR2 SVGAGI. V was shortened by 6 bases and J by 16 bases, with 16 bases between the two germline ends. The CDR3 spans 12 residues. The CDR3 DNA follows: TGTGCCAGCAGACCACCGGATTCGGCTCTCCACTTT. It encodes CASRPPDSALHF.

This clone turned up a few times. As DNA, the CDR3 is TGTGCCAGCTCACCACAGGAGCGTCAGCCCCAGCATTTT. This codes for CASSPQERQPQHF. The V and J genes are TRBV18 and TRBJ1-5; no clear D. CDR1 KGHSH and CDR2 LQKENI come from the germline V gene. The CDR3 consists of 13 residues. The V gene lost 1 base and the J gene lost 6 bases, with 7 bases spanning the gap.

The chain is built from TRBV25-1 and TRBJ2-7; 8 positions agree with TRBD2. The CDR3 has 15 residues. V shed 6 bases, J shed 3 bases, and the junction held 10 bases outside the gene matches. Germline V gene data show CDR1 as MGHDK and CDR2 as SYGVNS. The CDR3 DNA follows: TGTGCCAGCAGGAGGGGAGGGGGACTAGGCTACGAGCAGTACTTC. Translation: CASRRGGGLGYEQYF.

The CDR3 sequence is CASSPGPGKRGDTQYF. CDR3 nucleotide sequence: TGTGCCAGCAGCCCGGGACCAGGAAAACGGGGAGATACGCAGTATTTT. The J gene is TRBJ2-3, the V gene TRBV28; the D gene could be TRBD1 or TRBD2 (5 bases each). Trimming took 6 bases from V and 5 from J, leaving 21 bases between them. The CDR3 runs 16 residues. Germline V gene data show CDR1 as MDHEN and CDR2 as SYDVKM. The whole variable domain, remainder taken from reference TRBV28 and TRBJ2-3, is DVKVTQSSRYLVKRTGEKVFLECVQDMDHENMFWYRQDPGLGLRLIYFSYDVKMKEKGDIPEGYSVSREKKERFSLILESASTNQTSMYLCASSPGPGKRGDTQYFGPGTRLTVL.

The CDR3 sequence: CASSTGEGEQYF. CDR3 bases: TGTGCCAGCAGCACGGGAGAGGGCGAGCAGTACTTC. This sequence joins TRBV11-1 and TRBJ2-7, with D possibly TRBD2 on 6 matching bases. The ends were cut back, 5 bases at V and 6 bases at J, with 11 bases in the middle. CDR3 length equals 12 residues. Germline CDR1 and CDR2: SGHAT and FQDESV (reference sequence).

The chain employs TRBV28 and TRBJ2-7; 11 bases match TRBD2. V trimming: 6 bases; J trimming: 3 bases; junction bases outside the gene matches: 19. This CDR3 comprises 19 residues. Germline CDR1 reads MDHEN; CDR2 reads SYDVKM. The CDR3 bases are TGTGCCAGCAGACATGAACTAGCGGGGGTCAGAGGGTGGGACTACGAGCAGTACTTC. It codes for CASRHELAGVRGWDYEQYF. Combining the CDR3 with reference TRBV28 and TRBJ2-7 gives the whole variable domain DVKVTQSSRYLVKRTGEKVFLECVQDMDHENMFWYRQDPGLGLRLIYFSYDVKMKEKGDIPEGYSVSREKKERFSLILESASTNQTSMYLCASRHELAGVRGWDYEQYFGPGTRLTVT.

The chain links TRBV28 to TRBJ2-5; 7 nucleotides align to TRBD2. Germline V gene sequence: CDR1 MDHEN, CDR2 SYDVKM. The CDR3 covers 14 residues. Trimming removed 2 bases from V and 1 base from J; junction bases left unmatched: 1. The DNA of the CDR3 is TGTGCCAGCAGTTTAGCGGGGGTCCAAGAGACCCAGTACTTC. Protein product: CASSLAGVQETQYF.

The chain employs TRBV5-1 and TRBJ1-2; no definite D call. With 4 bases removed from V and 0 bases from J, the gap between germline ends came to 19 bases. Germline assignment: CDR1 SGHRS and CDR2 YFSETQ. The CDR3 runs 17 residues. The CDR3 DNA reads TGCGCCAGCAGCAGCGGACGGAAGGCTTTCACTAACTATGGCTACACCTTC. Encoded protein: CASSSGRKAFTNYGYTF. The entire variable domain, with the rest obtained from reference TRBV5-1 and TRBJ1-2, is as follows: KAGVTQTPRYLIKTRGQQVTLSCSPISGHRSVSWYQQTPGQGLQFLFEYFSETQRNKGNFPGRFSGRQFSNSRSEMNVSTLELGDSALYLCASSSGRKAFTNYGYTFGSGTRLTVV.

The V gene is TRBV21-1, the J gene TRBJ2-7; the table names TRBD1, a call not compared with the DNA. TRBV21-1 is recorded as a pseudogene. The CDR3 runs to 14 residues. The CDR3 region is CASDLGQSSYEQYF. The CDR3 DNA follows: TGTGCCAGCGACTTGGGACAGTCATCCTACGAGCAGTACTTC.

V gene TRBV4-1 combines with J gene TRBJ2-6; the match to TRBD2 covers 7 bases. CDR1 and CDR2 (germline): MGHRA, YSYEKL. V dropped 6 bases and J dropped 2; count of bases not matched to a gene: 16. The CDR3 totals 19 residues. CDR3 sequence (DNA): TGCGCCAGCAGGCCCTTATTTTACTCTGGGGGGGCTGGGGCCAACGTCCTGACTTTC. Translated, it gives CASRPLFYSGGAGANVLTF.

The chain joins TRBV6-5 to TRBJ2-2, with 10 bases matching TRBD2. With V trimmed by 11 bases and J by 6 bases, 9 bases remained unmatched. The CDR3 has 14 residues. Germline V gene lookup returns CDR1 MNHEY and CDR2 SVGAGI. CDR3 residues: CAARPSGGSGELFF. As DNA, the CDR3 is TGTGCCGCGAGACCTAGCGGGGGTTCCGGGGAGCTGTTTTTT.

A few counts support this clone. The chain combines TRBV5-4 with TRBJ2-5, with 7 bases lining up with TRBD1. This CDR3 has 17 residues. Germline-derived CDR1 and CDR2 are SGHNT and YYREEE (reference sequence). Trimming at V came to 4 bases and at J to 1 base, leaving 13 bases not matched to a gene. CDR3 amino acids: CASSEPKTGRIQETQYF. In DNA, the CDR3 is TGTGCCAGCAGCGAACCGAAGACAGGGCGGATCCAAGAGACCCAGTACTTC.

The V and J genes are TRBV18 and TRBJ1-1; TRBD1 is a possible D gene (6 bases). V lost 3 bases and J lost 1, with 18 bases in between. The CDR3 extends over 17 amino acids. Germline assignment: CDR1 KGHSH and CDR2 LQKENI. This CDR3 reads CASSPMGGAWENTEAFF. The CDR3 DNA sequence: TGTGCCAGCTCACCTATGGGGGGCGCGTGGGAGAACACTGAAGCTTTCTTT.

This chain uses TRBV18 with TRBJ1-1, with a weak D call TRBD1 (6 bases). CDR1 and CDR2 (germline): KGHSH, LQKENI. V was pared by 5 bases and J by 0 bases, with 13 bases between. The CDR3 is made up of 15 amino acids. CDR3 nucleotides: TGTGCCAGCTCAACCGGGACATTGTTGAACACTGAAGCTTTCTTT. It is translated as CASSTGTLLNTEAFF.

V is TRBV6-5 and J is TRBJ1-2; 7 nucleotides match TRBD1. Germline trimming cut 5 bases from V and 7 bases from J; bases unmatched to any gene: 7. Per the germline V gene, CDR1 is MNHEY and CDR2 is SVGAGI. The CDR3 is 13 residues long. The CDR3: CASSLQGNGGYTF. The CDR3 DNA follows: TGTGCCAGCAGTCTACAGGGGAATGGTGGCTACACCTTC.

The gene calls are TRBV3-1 (or the pseudogene TRBV3-2) and TRBJ1-1; 10 bases align to TRBD1. The germline CDR1 and CDR2 sequences are LGHDT and YNNKEL (reference sequence). The ends lost 5 bases at V and 5 bases at J; junction bases unmatched: 5. The CDR3 consists of 14 residues. In nucleotides, the CDR3 is TGTGCCAGCAGCGCCGGACAGGGGGGGACTGAAGCTTTCTTT. It yields the protein CASSAGQGGTEAFF.